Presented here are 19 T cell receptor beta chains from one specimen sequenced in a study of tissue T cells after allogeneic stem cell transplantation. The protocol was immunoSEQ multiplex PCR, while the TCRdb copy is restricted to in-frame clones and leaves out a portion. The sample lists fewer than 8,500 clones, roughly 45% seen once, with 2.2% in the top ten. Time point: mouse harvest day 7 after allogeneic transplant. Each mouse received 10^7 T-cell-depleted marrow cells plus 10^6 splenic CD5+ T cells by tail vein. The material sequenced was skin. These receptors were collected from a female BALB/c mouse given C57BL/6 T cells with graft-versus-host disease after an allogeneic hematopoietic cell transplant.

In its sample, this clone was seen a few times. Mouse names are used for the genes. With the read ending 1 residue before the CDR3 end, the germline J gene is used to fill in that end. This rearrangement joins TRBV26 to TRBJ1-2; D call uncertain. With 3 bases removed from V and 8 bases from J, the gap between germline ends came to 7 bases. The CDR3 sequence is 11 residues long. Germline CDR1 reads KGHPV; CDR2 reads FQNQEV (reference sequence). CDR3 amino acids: CASSLRQDYTF. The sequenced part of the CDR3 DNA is TGTGCCAGCAGTCTTCGACAAGACTACACC.

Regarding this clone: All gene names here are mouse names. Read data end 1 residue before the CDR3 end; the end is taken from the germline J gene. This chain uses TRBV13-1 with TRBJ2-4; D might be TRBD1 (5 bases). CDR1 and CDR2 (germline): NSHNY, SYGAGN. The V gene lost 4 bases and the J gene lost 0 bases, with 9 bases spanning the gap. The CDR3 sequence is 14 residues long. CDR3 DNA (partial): TGTGCCAGCAGTCAGACAGCTAGTCAAAACACCTTGTAC. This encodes CASSQTASQNTLY. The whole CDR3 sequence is CASSQTASQNTLYF.

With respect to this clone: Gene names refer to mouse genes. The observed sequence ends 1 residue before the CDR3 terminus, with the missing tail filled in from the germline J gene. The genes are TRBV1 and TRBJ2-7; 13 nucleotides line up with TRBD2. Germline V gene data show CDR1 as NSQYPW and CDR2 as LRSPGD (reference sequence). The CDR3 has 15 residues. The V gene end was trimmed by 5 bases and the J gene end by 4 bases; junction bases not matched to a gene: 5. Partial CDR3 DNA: TGCACCTGCAGTCCTGGGACTGGGGGGGGTTATGAACAGTAC. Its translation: CTCSPGTGGGYEQY. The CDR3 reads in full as CTCSPGTGGGYEQYF.

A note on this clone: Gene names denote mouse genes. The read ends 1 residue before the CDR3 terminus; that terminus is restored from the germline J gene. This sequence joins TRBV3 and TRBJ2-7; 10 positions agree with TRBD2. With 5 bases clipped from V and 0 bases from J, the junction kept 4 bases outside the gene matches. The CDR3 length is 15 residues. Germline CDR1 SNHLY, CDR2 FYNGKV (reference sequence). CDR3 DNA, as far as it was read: TGTGCCAGCAGCGTTAACTGGGGGGGCTCCTATGAACAGTAC. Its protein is CASSVNWGGSYEQY. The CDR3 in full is CASSVNWGGSYEQYF.

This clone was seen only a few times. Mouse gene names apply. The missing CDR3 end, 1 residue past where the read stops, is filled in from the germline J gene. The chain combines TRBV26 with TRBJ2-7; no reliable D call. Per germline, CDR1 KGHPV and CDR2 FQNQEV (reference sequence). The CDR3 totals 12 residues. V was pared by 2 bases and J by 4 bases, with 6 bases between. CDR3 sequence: CASSLGGYEQYF. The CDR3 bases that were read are TGTGCCAGCAGTCTGGGAGGGTATGAACAGTAC. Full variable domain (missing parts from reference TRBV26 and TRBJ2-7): NSKVIQTPRYLVKGQGQKAKMRCIPEKGHPVVFWYQQNKNNEFKFLINFQNQEVLQQIDMTEKRFSAECPSNSPCSLEIQSSEAGDSALYLCASSLGGYEQYFGPGTRLTVL.

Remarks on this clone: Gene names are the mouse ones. The CDR3 bases that were read are TGTGCCACCCGAACAGGGGGCACGTCCAACGAAAGATTATTT. This sequence encodes CATRTGGTSNERLF. The full-length CDR3 reads as CATRTGGTSNERLFF. The chain recombines TRBV19 with TRBJ1-4; TRBD1 aligns across 9 bases. The read gets to within 1 residue of the CDR3 end, and the germline J gene fills in the rest. With 9 bases clipped from V and 2 bases from J, the junction kept 8 bases outside the gene matches. CDR1 is FNHDT and CDR2 is SITEND in the germline V gene (reference sequence). The CDR3 is 15 residues long. Full variable domain (outside the CDR3, taken from reference TRBV19 and TRBJ1-4): GGIITQTPKFLIGQEGQKLTLKCQQNFNHDTMYWYRQDSGKGLRLIYYSITENDLQKGDLSEGYDASREKKSSFSLTVTSAQKNEMAVFLCATRTGGTSNERLFFGHGTKLSVL.

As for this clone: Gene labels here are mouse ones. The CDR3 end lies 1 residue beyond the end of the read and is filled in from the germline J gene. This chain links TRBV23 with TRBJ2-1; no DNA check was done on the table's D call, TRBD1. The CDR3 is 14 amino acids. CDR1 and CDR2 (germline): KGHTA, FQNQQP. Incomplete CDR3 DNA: TGCTCCAGCAGCCTTGGACAGAACTATGCTGAGCAGTTC. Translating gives CSSSLGQNYAEQF. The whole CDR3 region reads CSSSLGQNYAEQFF. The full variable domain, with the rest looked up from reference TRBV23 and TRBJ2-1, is DAAVTQKPRYLIKMKGQEAEMKCIPEKGHTAVFWYQQKQSKELKFLIYFQNQQPLDQIDMVKERFSAVCPSSSLCSLGIRTCEAEDSALYLCSSSLGQNYAEQFFGPGTRLTVL.

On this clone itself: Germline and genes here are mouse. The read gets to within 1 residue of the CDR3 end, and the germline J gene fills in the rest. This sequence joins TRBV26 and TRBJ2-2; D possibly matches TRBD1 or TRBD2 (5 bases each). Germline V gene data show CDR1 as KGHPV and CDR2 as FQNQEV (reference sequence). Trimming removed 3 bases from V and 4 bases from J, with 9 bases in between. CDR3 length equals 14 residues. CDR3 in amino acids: CASSLDGGTGQLYF. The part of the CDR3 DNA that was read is TGTGCCAGCAGTCTCGACGGGGGCACCGGGCAGCTCTAC.

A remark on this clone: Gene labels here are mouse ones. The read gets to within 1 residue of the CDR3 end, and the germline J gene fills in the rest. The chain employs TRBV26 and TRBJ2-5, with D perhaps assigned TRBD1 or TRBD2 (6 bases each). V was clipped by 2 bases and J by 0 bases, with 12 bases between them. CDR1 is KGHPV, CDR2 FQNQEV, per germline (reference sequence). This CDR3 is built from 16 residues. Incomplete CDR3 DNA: TGTGCCAGCAGTCTGCGGGGGCGTCTTAACCAAGACACCCAGTAC. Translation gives CASSLRGRLNQDTQY. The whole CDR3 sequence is CASSLRGRLNQDTQYF.

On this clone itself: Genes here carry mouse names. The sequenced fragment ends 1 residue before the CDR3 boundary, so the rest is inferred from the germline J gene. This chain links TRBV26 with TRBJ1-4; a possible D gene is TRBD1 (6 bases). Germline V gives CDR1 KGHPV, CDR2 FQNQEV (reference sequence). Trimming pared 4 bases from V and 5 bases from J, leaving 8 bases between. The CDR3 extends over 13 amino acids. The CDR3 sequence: CASSQDRNERLFF. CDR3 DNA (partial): TGTGCCAGCAGTCAGGACAGAAACGAAAGATTATTT.

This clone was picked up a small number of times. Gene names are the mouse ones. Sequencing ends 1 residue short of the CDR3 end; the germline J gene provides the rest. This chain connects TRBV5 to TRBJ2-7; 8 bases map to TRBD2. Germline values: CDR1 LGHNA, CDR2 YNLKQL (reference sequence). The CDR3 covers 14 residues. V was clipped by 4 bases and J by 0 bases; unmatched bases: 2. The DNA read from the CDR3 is TGTGCCAGCAGCCCGGGACTGGCCTCCTATGAACAGTAC. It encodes CASSPGLASYEQY. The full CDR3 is CASSPGLASYEQYF.

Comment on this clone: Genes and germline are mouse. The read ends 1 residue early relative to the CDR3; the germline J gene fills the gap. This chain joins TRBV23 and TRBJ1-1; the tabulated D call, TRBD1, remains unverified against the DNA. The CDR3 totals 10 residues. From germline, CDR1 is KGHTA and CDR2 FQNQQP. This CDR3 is CSSQQLEVFF. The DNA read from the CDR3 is TGCTCCAGCCAACAGCTAGAAGTCTTC.

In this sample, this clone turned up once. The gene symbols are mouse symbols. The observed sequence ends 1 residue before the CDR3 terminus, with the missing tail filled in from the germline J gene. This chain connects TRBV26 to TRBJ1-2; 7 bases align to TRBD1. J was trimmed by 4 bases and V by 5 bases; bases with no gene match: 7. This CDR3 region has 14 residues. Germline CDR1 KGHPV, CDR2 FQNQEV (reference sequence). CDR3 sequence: CASSSTGRGSDYTF. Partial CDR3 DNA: TGTGCCAGCAGTTCGACAGGGAGGGGCTCCGACTACACC.

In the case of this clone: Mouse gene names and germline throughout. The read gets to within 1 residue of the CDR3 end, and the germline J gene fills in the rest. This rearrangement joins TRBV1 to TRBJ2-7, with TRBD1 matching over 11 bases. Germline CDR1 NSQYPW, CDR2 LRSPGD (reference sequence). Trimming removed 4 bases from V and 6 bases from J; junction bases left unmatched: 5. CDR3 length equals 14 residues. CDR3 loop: CTCSGRDRGVEQYF. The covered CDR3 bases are TGCACCTGCAGTGGCCGGGACAGGGGGGTTGAACAGTAC.

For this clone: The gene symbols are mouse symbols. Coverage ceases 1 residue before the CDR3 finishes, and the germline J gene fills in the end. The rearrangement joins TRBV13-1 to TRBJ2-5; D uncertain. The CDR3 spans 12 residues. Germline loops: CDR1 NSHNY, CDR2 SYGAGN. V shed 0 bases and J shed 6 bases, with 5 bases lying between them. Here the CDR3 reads CASSDEVDTQYF. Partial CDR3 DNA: TGTGCCAGCAGTGATGAGGTGGACACCCAGTAC.

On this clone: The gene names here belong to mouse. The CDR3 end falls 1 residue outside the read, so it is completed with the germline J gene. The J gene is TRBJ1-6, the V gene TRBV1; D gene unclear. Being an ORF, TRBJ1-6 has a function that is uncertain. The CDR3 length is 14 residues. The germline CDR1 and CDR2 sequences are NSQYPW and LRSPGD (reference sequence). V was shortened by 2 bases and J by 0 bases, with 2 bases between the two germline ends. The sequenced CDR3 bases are TGCACCTGCAGTGCATATTCCTATAATTCGCCCCTCTAC. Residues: CTCSAYSYNSPLY. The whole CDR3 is CTCSAYSYNSPLYF.

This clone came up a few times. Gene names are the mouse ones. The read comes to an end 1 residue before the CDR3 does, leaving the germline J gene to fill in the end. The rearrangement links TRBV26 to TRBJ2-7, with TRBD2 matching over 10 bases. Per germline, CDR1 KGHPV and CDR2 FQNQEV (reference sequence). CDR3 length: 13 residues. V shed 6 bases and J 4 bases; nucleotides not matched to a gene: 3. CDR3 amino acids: CASRRTGGYEQYF. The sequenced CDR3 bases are TGTGCCAGCAGACGGACTGGGGGTTATGAACAGTAC.

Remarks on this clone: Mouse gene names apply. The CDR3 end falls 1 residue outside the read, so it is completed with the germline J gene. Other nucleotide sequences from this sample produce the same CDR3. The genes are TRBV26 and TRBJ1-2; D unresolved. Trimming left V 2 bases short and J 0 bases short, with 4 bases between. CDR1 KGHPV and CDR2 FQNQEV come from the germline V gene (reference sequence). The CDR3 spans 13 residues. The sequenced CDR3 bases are TGTGCCAGCAGTCTGAATGCAAACTCCGACTACACC. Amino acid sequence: CASSLNANSDYT. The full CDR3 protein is CASSLNANSDYTF.

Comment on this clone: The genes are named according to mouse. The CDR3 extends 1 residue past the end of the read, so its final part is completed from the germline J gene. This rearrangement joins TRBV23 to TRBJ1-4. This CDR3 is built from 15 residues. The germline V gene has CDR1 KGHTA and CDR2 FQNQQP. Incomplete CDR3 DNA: TGCTCCAGCAGTCAATCGAGACCTTCCAACGAAAGATTATTT. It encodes CSSSQSRPSNERLF. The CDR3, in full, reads CSSSQSRPSNERLFF.